Listed below are T cell receptor beta chains from one sample, sequenced in a study of blood T cell repertoires in COVID-19. Using immunoSEQ multiplex PCR, the repertoire was profiled, and TCRdb retains in-frame clones only, with some absent. The sample consists of over 35,000 clones, about 88% of them appearing once. The sequencing input was peripheral blood. Source of these receptors: a human donor in a cohort sampled during active COVID-19. Each CDR3 is given with its conserved first and last residue. A D gene is named only where the DNA matches it firmly. Size is omitted from some rows. Given values are once, few, many or a class for expanded clones.

. TRBJ2-2 TRBD1 TRBV30 TGTGCCTGGAGTACGGGACAGTTCACCGGGGAGCTGTTTTTT CAWSTGQFTGELFF
. TRBJ1-2 TRBD1 TRBV19 TGTGCCAGTAGAGGCACCGGGACAGGGCCGAAAAACTATGGCTACACCTTC CASRGTGTGPKNYGYTF
. TRBJ1-2 . TRBV15 TGTGCCACCAGCAGAGTGGGCCGATCATTCTATGGCTACACCTTC CATSRVGRSFYGYTF
. TRBJ2-3 . TRBV21-1 TGTGCCAGCAGCAAATTGGGGACACCCTGGCGGGGGGTCACAGATACGCAGTATTTT CASSKLGTPWRGVTDTQYF
. TRBJ1-1 . TRBV7-2 TGTGCCAGCAGCTTTACGGGTATGAACACTGAAGCTTTCTTT CASSFTGMNTEAFF
. TRBJ2-1 TRBD2 TRBV7-2 TGTGCCAGCAGCTTAGATTGGCTAGCGGGGTCGAATGAGCAGTTCTTC CASSLDWLAGSNEQFF
. TRBJ1-2 . TRBV12-3/TRBV12-4 TGTGCCAGCAGTTTGAGCTATGGCTACACCTTC CASSLSYGYTF
. TRBJ2-2 . TRBV14 TGTGCCAGCAGCCAAGCATTTCCAGGGACCGGGGAGCTGTTTTTT CASSQAFPGTGELFF
few TRBJ1-1 . TRBV7-8 TGTGCCAGCAGCAAAGGACACAGGAACACTGAAGCTTTCTTT CASSKGHRNTEAFF
. TRBJ2-3 . TRBV28 TGTGCCAGCAGTTTCCCACCCCATGGCCCTGAACGATCGGATACGCAGTATTTT CASSFPPHGPERSDTQYF
. TRBJ2-3 TRBD1 TRBV5-1 TGCGCCAGCAGCTCCCGAGGGACAGGGATCACAGATACGCAGTATTTT CASSSRGTGITDTQYF
once TRBJ2-7 . TRBV5-4 TGTGCCAGCAGCTTAACACCCTTCTCCTACGAGCAGTACTTC CASSLTPFSYEQYF
. TRBJ2-7 TRBD1 TRBV29-1 TGCAGCGTTGAAGCTCCCGACGAGGACAGGGCTTCCTACGAGCAGTACTTC CSVEAPDEDRASYEQYF
. TRBJ2-2 TRBD1 TRBV10-3 TGTGCCATCAGAACAGGGGACACCGGGGAGCTGTTTTTT CAIRTGDTGELFF
once TRBJ1-2 . TRBV6-1 TGTGCCAGCAGTGAGGTTTTTGCGGAAGAACACTATGGCTACACCTTC CASSEVFAEEHYGYTF
. TRBJ1-3 TRBD1 TRBV28 TGTGCCAGCACCGGAACAGGGGGGGGAAACACCATATATTTT CASTGTGGGNTIYF
. TRBJ2-5 . TRBV29-1 TGCAGCGTTGAAGACCCGGGACATGTTCAAGAGACCCAGTACTTC CSVEDPGHVQETQYF
. TRBJ1-1 TRBD1 TRBV5-1 TGCGCCACCAGTCCGGGACAGGGGTCCATGAACACTGAAGCTTTCTTT CATSPGQGSMNTEAFF
. TRBJ1-1 . TRBV7-5 TGTGCCAGAAGCTCCCCTACGGGAACTGAAGCTTTCTTT CARSSPTGTEAFF
. TRBJ1-1 . TRBV6-4 TGTGCCAGCAGTTCGACTGTGAACACTGAAGCTTTCTTT CASSSTVNTEAFF
few TRBJ1-5 TRBD1 TRBV19 TGTGCCAGCGGGGGACAGGGTGGTAATCAGCCCCAGCATTTT CASGGQGGNQPQHF
. TRBJ2-7 . TRBV7-6 TGTGCCAGCAGCTTACGGCCCGACAAACCTCCCGAGCAGTACTTC CASSLRPDKPPEQYF
. TRBJ2-3 TRBD2 TRBV5-1 TGCGCCAGCAGCCAAGCAGCGGGGGGGATTGGCACAGATACGCAGTATTTT CASSQAAGGIGTDTQYF
. TRBJ1-3 . TRBV9 TGTGCCAGCAGCTCTTCACCGGGGGCTGGAAACACCATATATTTT CASSSSPGAGNTIYF
. TRBJ2-5 . TRBV18 TGTGCCAGCTCACCGCTATTGCAAGAGACCCAGTACTTC CASSPLLQETQYF
. TRBJ2-7 TRBD1 TRBV3-1/TRBV3-2 TGTGCCAGCAGCCAAGATCTCGAGACAGGGTCCTACGAGCAGTACTTC CASSQDLETGSYEQYF
. TRBJ2-1 TRBD2 TRBV3-1/TRBV3-2 TGTGCCAGCAGCCAATACCGGGGGGGACACAATGAGCAGTTCTTC CASSQYRGGHNEQFF
. TRBJ2-5 TRBD2 TRBV11-3 TGTGCCAGCAGCTCCGGGACTAGCACAGAGACCCAGTACTTC CASSSGTSTETQYF